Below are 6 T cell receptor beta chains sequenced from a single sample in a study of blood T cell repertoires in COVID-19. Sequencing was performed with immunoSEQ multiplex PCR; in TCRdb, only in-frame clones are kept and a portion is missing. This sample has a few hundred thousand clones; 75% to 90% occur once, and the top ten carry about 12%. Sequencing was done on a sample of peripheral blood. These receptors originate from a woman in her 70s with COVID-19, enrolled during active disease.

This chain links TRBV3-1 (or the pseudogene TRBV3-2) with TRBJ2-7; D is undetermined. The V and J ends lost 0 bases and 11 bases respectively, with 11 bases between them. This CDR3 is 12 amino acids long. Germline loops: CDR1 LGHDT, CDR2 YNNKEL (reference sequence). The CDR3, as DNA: TGTGCCAGCAGCCAAGATAGAGGTGTTGAGTACTTC. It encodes CASSQDRGVEYF.

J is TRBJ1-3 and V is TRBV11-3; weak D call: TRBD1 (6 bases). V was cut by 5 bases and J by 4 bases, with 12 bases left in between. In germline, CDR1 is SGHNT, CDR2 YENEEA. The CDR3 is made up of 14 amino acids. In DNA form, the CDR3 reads TGTGCCAGCAGCCTTGGGGGCGCCGGAAACACCATATATTTT. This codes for CASSLGGAGNTIYF.

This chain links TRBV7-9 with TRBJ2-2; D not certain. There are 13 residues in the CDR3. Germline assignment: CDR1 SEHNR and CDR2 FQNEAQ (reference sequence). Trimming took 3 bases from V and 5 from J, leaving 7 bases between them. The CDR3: CASSFLETGELFF. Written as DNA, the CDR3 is TGTGCCAGCAGCTTCCTAGAAACCGGGGAGCTGTTTTTT.

The CDR3 DNA reads TGTGCCAGCACTCCCCGACAAAATTCACCCCTCCACTTT. This sequence encodes CASTPRQNSPLHF. The gene calls are TRBV27 and TRBJ1-6; D remains unclear. Trimming removed 7 bases from V and 7 bases from J, with 11 bases in between. Germline V lookup: CDR1 MNHEY, CDR2 SMNVEV (reference sequence). This CDR3 has 13 amino acids.

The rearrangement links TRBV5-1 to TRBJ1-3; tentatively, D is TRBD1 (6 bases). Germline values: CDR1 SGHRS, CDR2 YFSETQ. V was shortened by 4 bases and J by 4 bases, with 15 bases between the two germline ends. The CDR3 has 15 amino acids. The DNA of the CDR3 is TGCGCCAGCAGCGGATCGACAGGTACAGGAAACACCATATATTTT. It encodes CASSGSTGTGNTIYF.

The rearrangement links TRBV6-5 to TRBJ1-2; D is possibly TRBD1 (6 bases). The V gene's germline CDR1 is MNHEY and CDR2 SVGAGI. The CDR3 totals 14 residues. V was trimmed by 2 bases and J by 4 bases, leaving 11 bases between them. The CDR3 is CASSYAQGLYGYTF. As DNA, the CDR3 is TGTGCCAGCAGTTACGCCCAGGGGCTCTATGGCTACACCTTC.